The T cell receptor beta chain under discussion was sequenced for a study of T cells expressing NK-cell markers. Germline V gene sequence: CDR1 LGHNA, CDR2 YNFKEQ. This CDR3 region has 16 residues. 5'RACE template switching with UMIs produced the TCR beta cDNA. Following a re-call of the 5' RACE reads, TCRdb has one entry per CDR3 protein and lacks DNA. Its table lists hundreds of thousands of distinct CDR3 sequences. This clonotype originated in a man between 18 and 29 years old in good health. The chain employs TRBV4-2 and TRBJ2-3; TCRdb selects TRBD1, and the lack of DNA leaves this call unchecked. Sample: blood T cells: a sorted CD56 or NKG2C T cell subset, CD4+ or CD8+ T cells, or bulk PBMC T cells (not recorded which). The CDR3 loop is CASSQETPVSTDTQYF.